A single T cell receptor beta chain is shown here with its context. The CDR3 carries no conserved terminal phenylalanine or tryptophan, so it likely arises from a read error. The DNA is left out, because the CDR3 cannot be placed on it with certainty; the CDR3 is given as TCRdb lists it. CD8+CD57+ cell expansion had been shown by flow cytometry in patients chosen for sequencing. Researchers used genomic DNA as the template to profile TCR beta VDJ and CDR3. One entry per CDR3 protein results from TCRdb running MiXCR on the reads. Of a few hundred thousand distinct CDR3 sequences detected, around 82% appear once; the ten largest clones hold over 35%. Counting both end residues, the CDR3 totals 13 amino acids. Per germline, CDR1 SGDLS and CDR2 YYNGEE. This specimen comes from a study of CD8+CD57+ T cells in acquired aplastic anemia.

The receptor was isolated from a human donor with aplastic anemia. This chain links TRBV9 with TRBJ2-3; whether TRBD1, the table's D call, matches the DNA was not checked. Sequencing was done on a sample of sorted CD4+, CD8+, or CD8+CD57+ T cells (not recorded which) from PBMCs. The CDR3 region is CASGGAGTVQYYV.